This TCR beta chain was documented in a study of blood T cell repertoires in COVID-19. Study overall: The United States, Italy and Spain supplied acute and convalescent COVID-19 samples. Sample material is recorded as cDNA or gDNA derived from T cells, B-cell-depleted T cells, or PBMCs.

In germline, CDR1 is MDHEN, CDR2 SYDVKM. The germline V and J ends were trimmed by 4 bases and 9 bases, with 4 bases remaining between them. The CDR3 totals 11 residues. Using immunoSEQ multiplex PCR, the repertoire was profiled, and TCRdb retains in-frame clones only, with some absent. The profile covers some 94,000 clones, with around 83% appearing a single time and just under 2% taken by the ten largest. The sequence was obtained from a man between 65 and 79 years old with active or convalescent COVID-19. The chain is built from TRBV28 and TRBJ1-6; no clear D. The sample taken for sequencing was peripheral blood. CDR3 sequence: CASSSRSPLHF. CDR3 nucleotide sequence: TGTGCCAGCAGTTCCCGTTCACCCCTCCACTTT.